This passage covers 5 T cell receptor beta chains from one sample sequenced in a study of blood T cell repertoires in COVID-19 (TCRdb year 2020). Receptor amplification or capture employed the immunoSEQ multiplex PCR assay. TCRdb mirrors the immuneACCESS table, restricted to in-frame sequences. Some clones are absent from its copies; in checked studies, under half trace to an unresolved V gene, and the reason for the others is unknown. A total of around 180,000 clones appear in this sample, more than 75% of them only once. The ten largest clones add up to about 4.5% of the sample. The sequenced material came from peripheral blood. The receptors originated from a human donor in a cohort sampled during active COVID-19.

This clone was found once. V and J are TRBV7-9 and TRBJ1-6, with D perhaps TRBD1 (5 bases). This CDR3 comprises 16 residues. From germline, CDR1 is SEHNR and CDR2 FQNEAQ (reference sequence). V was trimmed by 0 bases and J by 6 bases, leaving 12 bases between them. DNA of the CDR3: TGTGCCAGCAGCTTAGCGCTGACTCAGGGTAATTCACCCCTCCACTTT. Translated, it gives CASSLALTQGNSPLHF.

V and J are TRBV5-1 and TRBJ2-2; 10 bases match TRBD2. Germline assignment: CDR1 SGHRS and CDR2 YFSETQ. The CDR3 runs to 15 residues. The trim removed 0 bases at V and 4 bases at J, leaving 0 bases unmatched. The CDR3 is CASSLASGSTGELFF. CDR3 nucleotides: TGCGCCAGCAGCTTGGCTAGCGGGAGCACCGGGGAGCTGTTTTTT.

CDR3 residues: CASSYQAGVNQPQHF. The CDR3 DNA sequence: TGTGCCAGCAGTTACCAGGCAGGGGTAAATCAGCCCCAGCATTTT. The rearrangement uses TRBV6-2 or TRBV6-3 and TRBJ1-5; D is possibly TRBD1 (6 bases). Germline-derived CDR1 and CDR2 are MNHEY and SVGEGT. The CDR3 is 15 residues long. V was clipped by 2 bases and J by 4 bases, with 12 bases between them.

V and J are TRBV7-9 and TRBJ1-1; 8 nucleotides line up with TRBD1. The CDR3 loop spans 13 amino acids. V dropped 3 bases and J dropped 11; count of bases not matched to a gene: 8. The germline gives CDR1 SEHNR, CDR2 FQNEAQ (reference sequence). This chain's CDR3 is CASSLGKDRAAFF. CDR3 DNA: TGTGCCAGCAGCTTGGGAAAGGACAGGGCGGCTTTCTTT.

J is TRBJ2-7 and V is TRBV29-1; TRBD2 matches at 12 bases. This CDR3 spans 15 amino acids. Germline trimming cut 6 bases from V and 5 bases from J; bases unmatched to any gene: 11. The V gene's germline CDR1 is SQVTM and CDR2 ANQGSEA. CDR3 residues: CSVTGLAGYRDEQYF. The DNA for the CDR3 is TGCAGCGTGACGGGACTAGCGGGCTATCGTGACGAGCAGTACTTC.